This T cell receptor (beta chain) was recovered during a study of blood T cell repertoires in COVID-19. Turning to the study itself: The origin of the acute and convalescent COVID-19 samples was the United States, Italy and Spain. In each case, the material was cDNA or gDNA derived from T cells, B-cell-depleted T cells, or PBMCs.

Seattle-derived patients entered the study during active infection and were followed longitudinally. This CDR3 is built from 17 residues. Germline values: CDR1 LNHNV, CDR2 YYDKDF (reference sequence). Trimming left V 0 bases short and J 0 bases short, with 12 bases between. Original processing notes: Reference gene primer amplification in the assay estimated nucleated cell counts. TCRdb's table, derived via immunoSEQ multiplex PCR, lists solely in-frame clones and lacks some. The DNA gave D and trimming, while V, J and clone size come from that table. The sample lists roughly 150,000 clones; 70% to 90% were seen once.

This chain links TRBV15 with TRBJ1-3; D remains unclear. The sequencing sample was made of peripheral blood. The receptor was isolated from a woman older than 75 with COVID-19, enrolled during active disease. The DNA of the CDR3 is TGTGCCACCAGCAGAGATCGGGGTTCCGGCTCTGGAAACACCATATATTTT. Translating gives CATSRDRGSGSGNTIYF.